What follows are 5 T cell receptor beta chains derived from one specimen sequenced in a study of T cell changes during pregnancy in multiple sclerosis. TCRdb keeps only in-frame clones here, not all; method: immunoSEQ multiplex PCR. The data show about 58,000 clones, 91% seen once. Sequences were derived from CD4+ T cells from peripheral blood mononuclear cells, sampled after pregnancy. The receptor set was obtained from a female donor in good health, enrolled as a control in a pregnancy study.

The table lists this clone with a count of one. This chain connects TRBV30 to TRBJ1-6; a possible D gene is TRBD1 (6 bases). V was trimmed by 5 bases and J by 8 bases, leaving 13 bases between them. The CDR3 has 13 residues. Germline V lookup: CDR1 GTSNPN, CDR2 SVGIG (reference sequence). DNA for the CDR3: TGTGCCTGGGGGAGGGCAGGGGATTCACCCCTCCACTTT. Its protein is CAWGRAGDSPLHF.

The CDR3, as DNA: TGTGCCACCAGCAGAGCGGCGGGGGCATATAATGAAAAACTGTTTTTT. This gives the protein CATSRAAGAYNEKLFF. The chain joins TRBV15 to TRBJ1-4, with D possibly TRBD1 on 6 matching bases. CDR3 length equals 16 residues. Trimming shortened V by 1 base and J by 4 bases, and 13 bases separated the two germline ends. The germline V gene has CDR1 LNHNV and CDR2 YYDKDF (reference sequence).

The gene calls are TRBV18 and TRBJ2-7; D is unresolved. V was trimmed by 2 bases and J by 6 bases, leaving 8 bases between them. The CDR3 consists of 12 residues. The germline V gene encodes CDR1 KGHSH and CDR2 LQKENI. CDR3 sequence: CASSPGWPEQYF. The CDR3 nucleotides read TGTGCCAGCTCACCAGGTTGGCCCGAGCAGTACTTC.

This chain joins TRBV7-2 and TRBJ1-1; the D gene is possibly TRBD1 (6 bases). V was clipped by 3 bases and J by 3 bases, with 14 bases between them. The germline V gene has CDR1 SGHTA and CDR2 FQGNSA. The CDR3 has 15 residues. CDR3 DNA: TGTGCCAGCAGCTTCGAACAGGGACCCCACACTGAAGCTTTCTTT. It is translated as CASSFEQGPHTEAFF. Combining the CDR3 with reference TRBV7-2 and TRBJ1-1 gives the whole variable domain GAGVSQSPSNKVTEKGKDVELRCDPISGHTALYWYRQSLGQGLEFLIYFQGNSAPDKSGLPSDRFSAERTGGSVSTLTIQRTQQEDSAVYLCASSFEQGPHTEAFFGQGTRLTVV.

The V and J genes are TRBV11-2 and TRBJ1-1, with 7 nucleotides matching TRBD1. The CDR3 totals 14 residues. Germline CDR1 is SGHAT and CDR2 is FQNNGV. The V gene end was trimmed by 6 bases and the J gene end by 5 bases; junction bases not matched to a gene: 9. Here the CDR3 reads CASSLTGTTTEAFF. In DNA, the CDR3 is TGTGCCAGCAGTTTGACAGGGACAACAACTGAAGCTTTCTTT.